The 23 T cell receptor beta chains below come from one sample, sequenced in a study of tumor-infiltrating lymphocytes in primary liver carcinoma. cDNA specific to TCR beta was made from roughly 500 ng of total RNA, with a constant-region primer employed for priming. Three-round nested multiplex PCR performed with slightly modified ARM-PCR produced the TCR beta libraries. The first two PCR rounds, roughly 10 cycles each, used TRBV1-TRBV30 forward primers and a C-beta reverse primer. TCRdb fed the multiplex PCR reads into MiXCR, producing one record per CDR3 protein. The sample includes fewer than 350,000 distinct CDR3 sequences, 65% of them seen just once. Blood RNA originated from unsorted whole blood, with germline DNA additionally extracted. Sample: peripheral blood. Every receptor here comes from a man aged 40-50 years with primary liver carcinoma and hepatitis B virus infection.

On this clonotype itself: This may be a read error, as it is one base from a much larger clone. The CDR3 sequence: CAISPTGTGINIQYF. The DNA of the CDR3 is TGTGCCATCAGTCCGACCGGGACAGGGATAAACATTCAGTACTTC. The chain recombines TRBV6-2 or TRBV6-3 with TRBJ2-4, with TRBD1 identical over 9 bases. The CDR3 is made up of 15 amino acids. The V gene's germline CDR1 is MNHEY and CDR2 SVGEGT.

This clonotype has a count of ten or more. The chain carries TRBV29-1 and TRBJ2-1, with D tentatively TRBD2 (5 bases). This CDR3 has 13 amino acids. Germline CDR1 is SQVTM and CDR2 is ANQGSEA. V was cut by 4 bases and J by 7 bases, with 14 bases left in between. CDR3 in amino acids: CSVARTDFNEQFF. CDR3 nucleotides: TGCAGCGTTGCGCGGACGGACTTTAATGAGCAGTTCTTC.

The CDR3 coding sequence is TGTGCCAGCAGCGGGCCAGCGGGAGGTAACGAGCAGTACTTC. Translating gives CASSGPAGGNEQYF. The chain couples TRBV7-9 to TRBJ2-7; 9 bases align to TRBD2. The germline CDR1 and CDR2 sequences are SEHNR and FQNEAQ (reference sequence). With V trimmed by 5 bases and J by 5 bases, 7 bases remained unmatched. The CDR3 length is 14 residues.

This chain connects TRBV30 to TRBJ2-2, with 7 bases fitting TRBD2. The CDR3 has 14 residues. Germline assignment: CDR1 GTSNPN and CDR2 SVGIG (reference sequence). Unmatched junction bases numbered 6, after V lost 2 bases and J lost 6 bases. CDR3 in DNA: TGTGCCTGGAGTAGCGGGATGGGGTCCGGGGAGCTGTTTTTT. As protein: CAWSSGMGSGELFF.

In its sample, this clonotype was seen a few times. The junction and the germline gene differ at one end; a read error may be behind it. This chain connects TRBV4-2 to TRBJ2-7, with D perhaps matching TRBD1 or TRBD2 (5 bases each). CDR3 length: 13 amino acids. Per the germline V gene, CDR1 is LGHNA and CDR2 is YNFKEQ. CDR3 region: CVSSQEVGTEQYF. The CDR3 nucleotides read TGTGTCAGCAGCCAAGAGGTAGGGACCGAGCAGTACTTC.

To note about this clonotype: A junction boundary mismatches the germline segment, possibly from a read error. The chain employs TRBV5-4 and TRBJ2-5, with D unresolved. CDR3 length: 13 residues. Per germline, CDR1 SGHNT and CDR2 YYREEE (reference sequence). The chain's CDR3 is CVSSLKGSETQYF. CDR3 nucleotides: TGTGTCAGCAGCTTAAAGGGTTCCGAGACCCAGTACTTC.

As for this clonotype: At one end the junction does not follow the germline gene, possibly because of a read error. The chain recombines TRBV11-1 with TRBJ2-1; possibly TRBD2 for D (6 bases). Germline CDR1 SGHAT, CDR2 FQDESV (reference sequence). This CDR3 is built from 13 residues. This CDR3 reads CASSLALGGLQFF. In DNA, the CDR3 is TGTGCCAGCAGTTTAGCGCTCGGAGGGCTGCAGTTCTTC.

In the case of this clonotype: Because the CDR3 is missing its conserved closing phenylalanine or tryptophan, this is likely a read error. The chain links TRBV6-2 or TRBV6-3 to TRBJ2-1; D not resolved. The length of the CDR3 is 10 residues. Germline assignment: CDR1 MNHEY and CDR2 SVGEGT. The DNA for the CDR3 is TGTGCCAGCAGTAACAACGAGCAGTTCGTC. This translates into CASSNNEQFV.

This clonotype has a single count. A much larger clone sits a single nucleotide away, making a read error possible. The V call is TRBV6-2 or TRBV6-3, the J call TRBJ1-1, with D unresolved. The CDR3 extends over 13 amino acids. Germline CDR1 is MNHEY and CDR2 is SVGEGT. The CDR3 is CASSYWANIEAFF. The CDR3 bases are TGTGCCAGCAGTTACTGGGCGAACATTGAAGCTTTCTTT.

The table lists this clonotype with a count of one. V and J are TRBV11-2 and TRBJ2-7; D is possibly TRBD2 (6 bases). Per germline, CDR1 SGHAT and CDR2 FQNNGV. This CDR3 contains 17 residues. V lost 7 bases and J lost 6, with 28 bases in between. CDR3 nucleotide sequence: TGTGCCAGCAACCCCCGACTATCGGGAGCTACACGGGGCGAGCAGTACTTC. Amino acids: CASNPRLSGATRGEQYF.

This rearrangement joins TRBV6-6 to TRBJ2-3; TRBD2 aligns across 16 bases. J lost 4 bases, V lost 9 bases, and 7 bases had no gene match. The CDR3 sequence is 16 residues long. Germline assignment: CDR1 MNHNY and CDR2 SVGAGI (reference sequence). CDR3 in amino acids: CASRPGLAGGPDTQYF. The CDR3 nucleotides read TGTGCCAGTAGACCGGGACTAGCGGGAGGGCCAGATACGCAGTATTTT.

Comment on this clonotype: The CDR3 does not close with the conserved phenylalanine or tryptophan, likely indicating a read error. V is TRBV29-1 and J is TRBJ1-1; D gene unclear. Germline V gene lookup returns CDR1 SQVTM and CDR2 ANQGSEA. The CDR3 is 13 amino acids. The CDR3 protein is CSVEEGGNIEAFL. CDR3 nucleotides: TGCAGCGTTGAAGAAGGAGGGAACATTGAAGCTTTCTTA.

The chain recombines TRBV12-3 or TRBV12-4 with TRBJ2-3; D gene ambiguous. Trimming stripped 6 bases from V and 3 bases from J, with 16 bases between. There are 15 residues in the CDR3. The CDR3 DNA reads TGTGCCAGCAGGCGGAGCGAAGTTAGTACAGATACGCAGTATTTT. It specifies CASRRSEVSTDTQYF.

V usage is TRBV6-5 and J usage is TRBJ1-6; D ambiguous. Germline CDR1 MNHEY, CDR2 SVGAGI. The CDR3 is made up of 17 amino acids. The V and J ends lost 0 bases and 4 bases respectively, with 13 bases between them. This chain's CDR3 is CASSYSFRHDYNSPLHF. In DNA form, the CDR3 reads TGTGCCAGCAGTTACTCATTTAGACATGATTATAATTCACCCCTCCACTTT.

Remarks on this clonotype: Mismatch with germline at one junction end may stem from a read error. The chain joins TRBV12-3 or TRBV12-4 to TRBJ1-2; D gene unclear. This CDR3 has 14 residues. CDR3 sequence: CVSSLSLGNYGYTF. The CDR3 DNA is TGTGTCAGCAGTTTGTCTCTGGGTAACTATGGCTACACCTTC.

This clonotype occurred once. Since the CDR3 does not end with the conserved phenylalanine or tryptophan, this likely comes from a read error. The DNA is left out, because the CDR3 cannot be placed on it with certainty; the CDR3 is given as TCRdb lists it. The chain links TRBV6-1 to TRBJ2-5; no DNA check was done on the table's D call, TRBD1. CDR1 and CDR2 from the germline V gene are MNHNS and SASEGT. Counting both end residues, the CDR3 totals 9 amino acids. The CDR3: CANEGQKHL.

This chain joins TRBV12-3 or TRBV12-4 and TRBJ2-2; D gene unclear. V gave up 5 bases and J gave up 7 bases, with 8 bases separating them. The length of the CDR3 is 12 residues. CDR3 bases: TGTGCCAGCAGTCTATATAACGGGGAGCTGTTTTTT. As protein: CASSLYNGELFF.

This chain uses TRBV9 with TRBJ2-7; D is possibly TRBD2 (6 bases). V dropped 0 bases and J dropped 2 bases, with 12 bases sitting between them. Germline V gene data show CDR1 as SGDLS and CDR2 as YYNGEE. The CDR3 extends over 15 amino acids. CDR3 nucleotides: TGTGCCAGCAGCGTAGGGTATGGAGGGACCTACGAGCAGTACTTC. It is translated as CASSVGYGGTYEQYF.

As for this clonotype: It may be a read error: a sequence one base away is much more abundant. This chain uses TRBV6-5 with TRBJ2-3; D is possibly TRBD2 (7 bases). The germline CDR1 and CDR2 sequences are MNHEY and SVGAGI. This CDR3 is 15 amino acids long. Between the trimmed V and J ends, which lost 6 bases and 4 bases, there was a span of 17 bases. CDR3 in DNA: TGTGCCAGCAGACTTATAGGCGGGGGCTCAGATACGCAGTATTTT. It specifies CASRLIGGGSDTQYF.

This clonotype showed up just a few times. The chain joins TRBV11-2 to TRBJ1-4; D is undetermined. From germline, CDR1 is SGHAT and CDR2 FQNNGV. With 5 bases removed from V and 5 bases from J, the gap between germline ends came to 9 bases. The CDR3 length is 13 residues. The CDR3 coding sequence is TGTGCCAGCAGCCCTCGGGAAAATGAAAAACTGTTTTTT. Translated: CASSPRENEKLFF. Based on the CDR3 plus reference TRBV11-2 and TRBJ1-4, the full variable domain is EAGVAQSPRYKIIEKRQSVAFWCNPISGHATLYWYQQILGQGPKLLIQFQNNGVVDDSQLPKDRFSAERLKGVDSTLKIQPAKLEDSAVYLCASSPRENEKLFFGSGTQLSVL.

Notes on this clonotype: Compared with germline, one end of the junction differs, possibly owing to a read error. This chain uses TRBV4-2 with TRBJ2-7; TRBD1 matches 7 bases. There are 16 residues in the CDR3. CDR1 LGHNA and CDR2 YNFKEQ come from the germline V gene. CDR3 sequence (DNA): TGTGCCAGCAACCAAGATCGGGTAGCAGGGGGTCACGAGCAGTACTTC. Translation: CASNQDRVAGGHEQYF.

The gene calls are TRBV5-6 and TRBJ2-7, with 12 nucleotides matching TRBD2. Germline V lookup: CDR1 SGHDT, CDR2 YYEEEE. V was pared by 4 bases and J by 7 bases, with 9 bases of the junction left unmatched. The length of the CDR3 is 15 residues. CDR3 nucleotide sequence: TGTGCCAGCAGCGCCGAAACTAGCGGGAGGATAGAGCAGTACTTC. It encodes CASSAETSGRIEQYF.

This clonotype was counted a single time. At one boundary the junction diverges from the germline segment, which might be a read error. The genes are TRBV4-3 and TRBJ1-4, with D possibly matching TRBD1 (5 bases). The germline V gene has CDR1 LGHNA and CDR2 YSLEER. This CDR3 has 18 residues. The CDR3 nucleotides read TGCGTCAGCAGCCAAGAACCACGGGGGAGAGGAACTAATGAAAAACTGTTTTTT. It is translated as CVSSQEPRGRGTNEKLFF.